The clone carrying this T cell receptor beta chain has a single count. The antigen remains unidentified. The data are from a study of CD8+ T cells in alopecia areata. On the study more broadly: At a dose of 5 to 10 mg twice daily, oral tofacitinib was given to treated patients. General study findings and limits: Scalp sequencing also captures normal skin's resident alphabeta T cells. Under tofacitinib, numerous expanded lesional clonotypes remained detectable in scalp and blood.

This CDR3 contains 15 residues. Trimming shortened V by 6 bases and J by 4 bases, and 15 bases separated the two germline ends. Germline assignment: CDR1 MGHRA and CDR2 YSYEKL. Sequencing used cDNA as its template, made by extracting RNA and reverse transcribing it. TCRdb's copy holds only in-frame clones and misses some; the assay was immunoSEQ multiplex PCR. The sample includes about 180,000 clones, approximately 49% of them seen just once. The sample's treatment: oral pan-JAK inhibitor, 5-10 mg twice daily. Peripheral blood samples and lesional scalp punch biopsies were obtained from alopecia areata patients.

The chain employs TRBV4-1 and TRBJ1-4; D remains unclear. The TCR sequence derives from a human donor with alopecia areata. Sequencing used CD8+ T cells sorted from blood, obtained around week 53, from a patient treated with tofacitinib. The CDR3 DNA is TGCGCCAGCAGTCTGAGTGCGCCGAGTAATGAAAAACTGTTTTTT. Amino acids: CASSLSAPSNEKLFF.